What follows is one TCR beta chain and its context. No antigen is known for it. The sequencing template was cDNA reverse transcribed from extracted RNA. Profiling relied on immunoSEQ multiplex PCR, and the TCRdb table lists in-frame clones only, not all of them. Of approximately 29,000 clones listed, over 65% are singletons. The data were taken from a study of CD8+ T cells in alopecia areata. CDR3 length: 11 amino acids. With 8 bases removed from V and 4 bases from J, the gap between germline ends came to 9 bases. The germline CDR1 and CDR2 sequences are MNHEY and SMNVEV (reference sequence). Broader study findings: Possibly as an HLA-related effect, TCR sharing across patients appeared less clear than in mice. Higher clonality and more expanded CD8+ clones appeared in lesional than normal scalp. Scalp specimens additionally yield sequences from normal skin's resident alphabeta T cells.

What was sequenced was NKG2D-low CD8+ T cells sorted from blood. The rearrangement joins TRBV27 to TRBJ2-7; D gene uncertain. The sequence derives from a human donor with alopecia areata. The CDR3 nucleotides read TGTGCCAGCGCCCTAGGGTACGAGCAGTACTTC. Translated: CASALGYEQYF.